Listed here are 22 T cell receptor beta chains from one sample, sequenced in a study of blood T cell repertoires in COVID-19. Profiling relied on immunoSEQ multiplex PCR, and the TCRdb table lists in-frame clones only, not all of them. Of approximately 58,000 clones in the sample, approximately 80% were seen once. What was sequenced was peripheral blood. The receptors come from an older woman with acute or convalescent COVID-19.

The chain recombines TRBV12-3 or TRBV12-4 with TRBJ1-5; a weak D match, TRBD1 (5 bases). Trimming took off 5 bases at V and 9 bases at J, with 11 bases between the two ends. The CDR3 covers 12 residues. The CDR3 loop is CASSIPGGPQHF. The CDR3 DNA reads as TGTGCCAGCAGTATCCCGGGGGGGCCCCAGCATTTT.

The CDR3 DNA follows: TGCGCCAGCAGCTTGGCCGGGACAGGGGGCGGCTACACCTTC. Residues: CASSLAGTGGGYTF. The rearrangement uses TRBV5-1 and TRBJ1-2; 12 positions match TRBD1. This CDR3 has 14 residues. Germline V lookup: CDR1 SGHRS, CDR2 YFSETQ. With 0 bases clipped from V and 8 bases from J, the junction kept 2 bases outside the gene matches.

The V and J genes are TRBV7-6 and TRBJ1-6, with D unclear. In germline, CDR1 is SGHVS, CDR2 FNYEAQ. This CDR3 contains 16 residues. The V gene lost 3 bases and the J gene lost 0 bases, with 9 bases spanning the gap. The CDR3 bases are TGTGCCAGCAGCTTGACCAGCGCCTCCTATAATTCACCCCTCCACTTT. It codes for CASSLTSASYNSPLHF.

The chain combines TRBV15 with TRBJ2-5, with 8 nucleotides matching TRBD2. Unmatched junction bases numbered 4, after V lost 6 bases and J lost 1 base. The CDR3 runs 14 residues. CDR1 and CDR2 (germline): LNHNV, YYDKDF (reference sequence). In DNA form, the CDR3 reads TGTGCCACCAGAGGGACTAGATCCCAAGAGACCCAGTACTTC. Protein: CATRGTRSQETQYF.

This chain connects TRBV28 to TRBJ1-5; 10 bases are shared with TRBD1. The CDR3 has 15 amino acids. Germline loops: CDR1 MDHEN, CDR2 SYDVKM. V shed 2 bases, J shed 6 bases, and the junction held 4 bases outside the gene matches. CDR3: CASSLVTGGVQPQHF. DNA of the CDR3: TGTGCCAGCAGTTTAGTGACAGGGGGCGTTCAGCCCCAGCATTTT.

The CDR3 DNA sequence: TGTGCCAGCAGCAAGTACAGAACAGACCAGACTGAAGCTTTCTTT. Protein sequence: CASSKYRTDQTEAFF. V and J are TRBV7-9 and TRBJ1-1; D not resolved. Looked up from germline, CDR1 is SEHNR and CDR2 is FQNEAQ (reference sequence). The CDR3 has 15 amino acids. Trimming left V 5 bases short and J 5 bases short, with 18 bases between.

CDR3 in DNA: TGTGCCAGCAGCCAGTGGGGCCAGTTATACGAGCAGTACTTC. As protein: CASSQWGQLYEQYF. The chain combines TRBV3-1 (or the pseudogene TRBV3-2) with TRBJ2-7; maybe TRBD1 (5 bases). The CDR3 covers 14 residues. Trimming stripped 3 bases from V and 4 bases from J, with 13 bases between. CDR1 is LGHDT, CDR2 YNNKEL, per germline (reference sequence).

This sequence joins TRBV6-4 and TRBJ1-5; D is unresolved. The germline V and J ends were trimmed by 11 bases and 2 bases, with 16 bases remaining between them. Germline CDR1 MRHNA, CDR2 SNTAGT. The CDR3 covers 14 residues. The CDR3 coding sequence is TGTGCCGGAATGGCACGGCGGGGCAATCAGCCCCAGCATTTT. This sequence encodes CAGMARRGNQPQHF.

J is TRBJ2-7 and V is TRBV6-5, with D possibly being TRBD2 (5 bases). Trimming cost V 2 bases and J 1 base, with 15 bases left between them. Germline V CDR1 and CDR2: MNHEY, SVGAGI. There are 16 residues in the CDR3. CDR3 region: CASSYGRTVGSYEQYF. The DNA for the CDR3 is TGTGCCAGCAGTTACGGGAGAACGGTCGGATCCTACGAGCAGTACTTC.

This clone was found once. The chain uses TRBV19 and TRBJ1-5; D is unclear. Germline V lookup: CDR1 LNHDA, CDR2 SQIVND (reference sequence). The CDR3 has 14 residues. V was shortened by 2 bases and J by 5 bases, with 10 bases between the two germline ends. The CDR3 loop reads CASSIKPYDQPQHF. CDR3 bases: TGTGCCAGTAGTATAAAGCCCTATGATCAGCCCCAGCATTTT. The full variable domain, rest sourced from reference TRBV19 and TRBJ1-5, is DGGITQSPKYLFRKEGQNVTLSCEQNLNHDAMYWYRQDPGQGLRLIYYSQIVNDFQKGDIAEGYSVSREKKESFPLTVTSAQKNPTAFYLCASSIKPYDQPQHFGDGTRLSIL.

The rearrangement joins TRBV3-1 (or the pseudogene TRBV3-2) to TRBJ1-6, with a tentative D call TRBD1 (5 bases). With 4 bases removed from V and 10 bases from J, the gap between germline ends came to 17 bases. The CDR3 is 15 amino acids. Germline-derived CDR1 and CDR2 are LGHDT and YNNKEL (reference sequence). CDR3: CASSRPGPGGSPLHF. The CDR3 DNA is TGTGCCAGCAGCCGTCCGGGACCGGGGGGGTCACCCCTCCACTTT.

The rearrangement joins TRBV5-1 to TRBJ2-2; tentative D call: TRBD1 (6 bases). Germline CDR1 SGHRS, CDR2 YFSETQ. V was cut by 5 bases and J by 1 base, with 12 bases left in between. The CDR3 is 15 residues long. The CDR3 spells CASRYRVGNTGELFF. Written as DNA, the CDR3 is TGCGCCAGCAGGTACAGGGTTGGGAACACCGGGGAGCTGTTTTTT. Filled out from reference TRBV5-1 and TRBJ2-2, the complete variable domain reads KAGVTQTPRYLIKTRGQQVTLSCSPISGHRSVSWYQQTPGQGLQFLFEYFSETQRNKGNFPGRFSGRQFSNSRSEMNVSTLELGDSALYLCASRYRVGNTGELFFGEGSRLTVL.

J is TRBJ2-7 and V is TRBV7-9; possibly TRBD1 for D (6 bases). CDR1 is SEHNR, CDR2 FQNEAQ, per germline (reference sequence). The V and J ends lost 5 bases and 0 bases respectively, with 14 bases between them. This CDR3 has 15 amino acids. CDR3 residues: CASSLDWDTSYEQYF. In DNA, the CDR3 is TGTGCCAGCAGCCTCGACTGGGACACCTCCTACGAGCAGTACTTC.

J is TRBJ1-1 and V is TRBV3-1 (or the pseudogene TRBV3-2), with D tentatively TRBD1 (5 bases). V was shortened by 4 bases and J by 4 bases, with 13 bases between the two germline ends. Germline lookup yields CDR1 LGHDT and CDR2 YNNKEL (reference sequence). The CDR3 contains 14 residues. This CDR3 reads CASSPTSGSTEAFF. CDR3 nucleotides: TGTGCCAGCAGCCCCACCTCAGGGTCCACTGAAGCTTTCTTT.

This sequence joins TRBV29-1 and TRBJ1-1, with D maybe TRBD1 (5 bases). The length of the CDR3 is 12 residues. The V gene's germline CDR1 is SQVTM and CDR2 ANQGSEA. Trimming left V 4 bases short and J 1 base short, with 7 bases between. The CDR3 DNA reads TGCAGCGTTGTTAGGGGGAACACTGAAGCTTTCTTT. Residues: CSVVRGNTEAFF.

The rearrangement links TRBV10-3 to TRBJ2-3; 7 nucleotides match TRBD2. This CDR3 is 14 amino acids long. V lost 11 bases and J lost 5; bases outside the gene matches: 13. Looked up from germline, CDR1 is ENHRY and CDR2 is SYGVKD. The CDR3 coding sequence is TGTGCCGTCGACGCCGGGGGGAGGGGAGATACGCAGTATTTT. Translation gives CAVDAGGRGDTQYF.

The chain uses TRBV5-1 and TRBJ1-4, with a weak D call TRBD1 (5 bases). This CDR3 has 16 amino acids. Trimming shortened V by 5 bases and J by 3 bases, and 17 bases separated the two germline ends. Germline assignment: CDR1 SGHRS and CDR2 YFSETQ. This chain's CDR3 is CASSDGGTGANEKLFF. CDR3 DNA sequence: TGCGCCAGCAGTGATGGGGGGACGGGAGCTAATGAAAAACTGTTTTTT.

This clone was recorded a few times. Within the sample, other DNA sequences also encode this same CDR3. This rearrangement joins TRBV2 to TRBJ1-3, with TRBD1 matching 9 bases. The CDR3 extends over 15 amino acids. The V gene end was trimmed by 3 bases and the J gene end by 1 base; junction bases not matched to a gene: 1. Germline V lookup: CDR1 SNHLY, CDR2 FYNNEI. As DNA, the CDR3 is TGTGCCAGCAGTGAGACAGGGGGATCTGGAAACACCATATATTTT. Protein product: CASSETGGSGNTIYF. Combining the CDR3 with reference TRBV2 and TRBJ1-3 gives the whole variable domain EPEVTQTPSHQVTQMGQEVILRCVPISNHLYFYWYRQILGQKVEFLVSFYNNEISEKSEIFDDQFSVERPDGSNFTLKIRSTKLEDSAMYFCASSETGGSGNTIYFGEGSWLTVV.

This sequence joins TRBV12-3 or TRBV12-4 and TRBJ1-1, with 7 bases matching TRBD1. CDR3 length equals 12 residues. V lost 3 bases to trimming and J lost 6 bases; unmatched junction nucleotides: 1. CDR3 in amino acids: CASSLGTAEAFF. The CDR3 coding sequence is TGTGCCAGCAGTTTGGGGACAGCTGAAGCTTTCTTT.

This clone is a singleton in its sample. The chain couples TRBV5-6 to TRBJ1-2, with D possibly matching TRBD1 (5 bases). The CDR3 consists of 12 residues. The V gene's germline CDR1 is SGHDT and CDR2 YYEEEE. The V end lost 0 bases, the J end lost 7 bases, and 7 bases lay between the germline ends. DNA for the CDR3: TGTGCCAGCAGCTTGGTGGGGCTTGGCTACACCTTC. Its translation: CASSLVGLGYTF.

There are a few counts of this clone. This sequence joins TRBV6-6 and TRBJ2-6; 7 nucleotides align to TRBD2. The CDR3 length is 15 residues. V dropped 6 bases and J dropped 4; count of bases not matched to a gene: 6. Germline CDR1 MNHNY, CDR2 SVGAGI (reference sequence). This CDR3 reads CASSPGGYGANVLTF. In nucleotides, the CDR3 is TGTGCCAGCAGCCCCGGGGGGTACGGGGCCAACGTCCTGACTTTC.

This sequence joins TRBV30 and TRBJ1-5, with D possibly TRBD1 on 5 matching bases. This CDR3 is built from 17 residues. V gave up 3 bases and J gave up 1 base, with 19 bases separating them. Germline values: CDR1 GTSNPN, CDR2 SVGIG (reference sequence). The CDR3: CAWSVRPWGESNQPQHF. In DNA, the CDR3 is TGTGCCTGGAGCGTGCGGCCATGGGGGGAGAGCAATCAGCCCCAGCATTTT.